At least ten counts were recorded for the clone carrying this T cell receptor (beta chain). The antigen remains undetermined. The data were taken from a study of CD8 T cells in ankylosing spondylitis. Whole-study results and caveats: Typical of ankylosing spondylitis blood, it appeared, was a TCR beta motif of eight highly homologous variants.

TCRdb independently ran MiXCR on the 5' RACE reads; one entry per CDR3 protein. This table has around 490,000 distinct CDR3 sequences, approximately 5.3% appearing once. The germline V gene has CDR1 MDHEN and CDR2 SYDVKM. V lost 10 bases and J lost 3, with 12 bases in between. The CDR3 is 13 residues long. Sequenced material: blood, either unsorted or a sorted T cell fraction (not recorded which). The gene calls are TRBV28 and TRBJ2-2; no clear D gene. The receptor was isolated from a male donor with ankylosing spondylitis. The chain's CDR3 is CATEKSDTGELFF. As DNA, the CDR3 is TGTGCCACCGAGAAATCTGACACCGGGGAGCTGTTTTTT.